A selection of T cell receptor beta chains follows, all from one sample in a study of T-cell memory formation after mild COVID-19. From the 5' RACE reads, TCRdb called clonotypes with MiXCR, one entry per CDR3 protein. In the table there are approximately 12,000 distinct CDR3 sequences, roughly 15% of which are singletons. The sequenced material came from PBMCs or a T cell subset sorted from them (not recorded which). These receptors were taken from a man younger than 35 who had mild COVID-19 (a few samples of this study predate the infection). Cell type and time point are not known. The CDR3 runs from the conserved cysteine through the conserved F or W. The order of the fields is D gene, J gene, V gene, clone size, CDR3 protein, CDR3 DNA. The D gene is left open where the match is weak. Some rows mark clone size as missing; the rest say once, few, many or name a class of expanded clone.

d_call: -
j_call: TRBJ2-3
v_call: TRBV27
clone_size: many
cdr3_aa: CASSLDGATGYSTDTQYF
cdr3_nt: TGTGCCAGCAGTTTAGATGGGGCGACAGGATATAGCACAGATACGCAGTATTTT

d_call: -
j_call: TRBJ2-2
v_call: TRBV7-3
clone_size: many
cdr3_aa: CASSLHPAATGELFF
cdr3_nt: TGTGCCAGCAGCTTACACCCGGCAGCCACCGGGGAGCTGTTTTTT

d_call: -
j_call: TRBJ2-2
v_call: TRBV7-8
clone_size: few
cdr3_aa: CASRTLGTGELFF
cdr3_nt: TGTGCCAGCAGGACTTTGGGAACCGGGGAGCTGTTTTTT

d_call: TRBD1
j_call: TRBJ1-1
v_call: TRBV30
clone_size: -
cdr3_aa: CAWSWTGRTEAFF
cdr3_nt: TGTGCCTGGAGTTGGACAGGGCGTACTGAAGCTTTCTTT

d_call: -
j_call: TRBJ1-2
v_call: TRBV7-9
clone_size: many
cdr3_aa: CASSLSRGPYGYTF
cdr3_nt: TGTGCCAGCAGCTTGTCTCGCGGTCCCTATGGCTACACCTTC

d_call: -
j_call: TRBJ1-2
v_call: TRBV6-5
clone_size: many
cdr3_aa: CASSYSGELDGYTF
cdr3_nt: TGTGCCAGCAGTTACTCGGGGGAATTGGATGGCTACACCTTC

d_call: -
j_call: TRBJ1-1
v_call: TRBV7-2
clone_size: many
cdr3_aa: CASSLALEMNTEAFF
cdr3_nt: TGTGCCAGCAGCTTAGCCCTAGAGATGAACACTGAAGCTTTCTTT

d_call: -
j_call: TRBJ1-1
v_call: TRBV6-5
clone_size: few
cdr3_aa: CDSSYDSFRNTEAFF
cdr3_nt: TGTGACAGCAGTTACGACAGTTTCAGGAACACTGAAGCTTTCTTT

d_call: -
j_call: TRBJ1-1
v_call: TRBV5-6
clone_size: -
cdr3_aa: CASSLKETGRTEAFF
cdr3_nt: TGTGCCAGCAGCCTTAAGGAGACTGGAAGGACTGAAGCTTTCTTT

d_call: TRBD2
j_call: TRBJ2-5
v_call: TRBV6-5
clone_size: many
cdr3_aa: CASRTGLNDQETQYF
cdr3_nt: TGTGCCAGCAGAACGGGACTAAACGACCAAGAGACCCAGTACTTC

d_call: -
j_call: TRBJ2-6
v_call: TRBV5-5
clone_size: -
cdr3_aa: CASRVDGANVLTF
cdr3_nt: TGTGCCAGCAGAGTGGATGGGGCCAACGTCCTGACTTTC

d_call: TRBD1
j_call: TRBJ2-7
v_call: TRBV7-9
clone_size: many
cdr3_aa: CASSSGTVFYEQYF
cdr3_nt: TGTGCCAGCAGCTCCGGGACAGTCTTTTACGAGCAGTACTTC

d_call: TRBD1
j_call: TRBJ1-3
v_call: TRBV20-1
clone_size: -
cdr3_aa: CSAREGGVGNTIYF
cdr3_nt: TGCAGTGCTAGAGAAGGGGGCGTTGGAAACACCATATATTTT

d_call: -
j_call: TRBJ1-5
v_call: TRBV19
clone_size: many
cdr3_aa: CASSIVIGRYSNQPQHF
cdr3_nt: TGTGCCAGTAGTATAGTGATCGGACGTTATAGCAATCAGCCCCAGCATTTT

d_call: TRBD1
j_call: TRBJ2-7
v_call: TRBV12-3/TRBV12-4
clone_size: few
cdr3_aa: CASSRQGSGYEQYF
cdr3_nt: TGTGCCAGCAGTCGACAGGGAAGCGGCTACGAGCAGTACTTC

d_call: -
j_call: TRBJ2-7
v_call: TRBV6-5
clone_size: medium-sized
cdr3_aa: CASSYYPRFYEQYF
cdr3_nt: TGTGCCAGCAGTTACTACCCACGCTTCTACGAGCAGTACTTC

d_call: -
j_call: TRBJ1-5
v_call: TRBV2
clone_size: many
cdr3_aa: CASSNRANQPQHF
cdr3_nt: TGTGCCAGCAGCAACAGGGCAAATCAGCCCCAGCATTTT

d_call: -
j_call: TRBJ1-1
v_call: TRBV11-2
clone_size: -
cdr3_aa: CASSPRYEMNTEAFF
cdr3_nt: TGTGCCAGCAGCCCGCGGTACGAGATGAACACTGAAGCTTTCTTT

d_call: -
j_call: TRBJ2-1
v_call: TRBV7-9
clone_size: many
cdr3_aa: CASSLYSSSYNEQFF
cdr3_nt: TGTGCCAGCAGCTTATACAGCAGCTCCTACAATGAGCAGTTCTTC

d_call: -
j_call: TRBJ2-7
v_call: TRBV5-5
clone_size: -
cdr3_aa: CASSWVGGGSYEQYF
cdr3_nt: TGTGCCAGCAGCTGGGTCGGTGGGGGAAGCTACGAGCAGTACTTC

d_call: -
j_call: TRBJ1-5
v_call: TRBV5-1
clone_size: large
cdr3_aa: CASSFTGSSNQPQHF
cdr3_nt: TGCGCCAGCAGCTTTACAGGCTCGAGCAATCAGCCCCAGCATTTT

d_call: -
j_call: TRBJ2-5
v_call: TRBV29-1
clone_size: -
cdr3_aa: CSVGWGNRKETQYF
cdr3_nt: TGCAGCGTTGGGTGGGGGAACAGGAAAGAGACCCAGTACTTC

d_call: -
j_call: TRBJ2-3
v_call: TRBV5-1
clone_size: many
cdr3_aa: CASSPQGWEDTQYF
cdr3_nt: TGCGCCAGCAGCCCACAGGGTTGGGAGGATACGCAGTATTTT

d_call: -
j_call: TRBJ1-2
v_call: TRBV29-1
clone_size: many
cdr3_aa: CSINGGAAYGYTF
cdr3_nt: TGCAGCATCAATGGTGGGGCAGCCTATGGCTACACCTTC

d_call: -
j_call: TRBJ2-5
v_call: TRBV6-1
clone_size: -
cdr3_aa: CASSAQGWETQYF
cdr3_nt: TGTGCCAGCAGTGCACAGGGATGGGAGACCCAGTACTTC

d_call: -
j_call: TRBJ2-3
v_call: TRBV5-1
clone_size: many
cdr3_aa: CASSLGLRSTDTQYF
cdr3_nt: TGCGCCAGCAGCTTGGGACTACGAAGCACAGATACGCAGTATTTT

d_call: -
j_call: TRBJ1-4
v_call: TRBV7-2
clone_size: few
cdr3_aa: CASSLVLFGEKLFF
cdr3_nt: TGTGCCAGCAGCTTAGTTTTATTCGGTGAAAAACTGTTTTTT

d_call: TRBD2
j_call: TRBJ2-7
v_call: TRBV5-1
clone_size: few
cdr3_aa: CASSGGGPRTSSYEQYF
cdr3_nt: TGCGCCAGCAGCGGGGGGGGACCGAGAACTTCCTCCTACGAGCAGTACTTC

d_call: TRBD2
j_call: TRBJ2-7
v_call: TRBV5-5
clone_size: many
cdr3_aa: CASSLSVAGGTYEQYF
cdr3_nt: TGTGCCAGCAGCTTGTCTGTAGCGGGGGGGACATACGAGCAGTACTTC

d_call: TRBD1
j_call: TRBJ1-2
v_call: TRBV20-1
clone_size: few
cdr3_aa: CSARSSRGRVYGYTF
cdr3_nt: TGCAGTGCTCGTTCCAGCAGGGGGCGCGTCTATGGCTACACCTTC

d_call: -
j_call: TRBJ1-5
v_call: TRBV6-6
clone_size: many
cdr3_aa: CASSYAGDMGQPQHF
cdr3_nt: TGTGCCAGCAGTTACGCCGGGGACATGGGTCAGCCCCAGCATTTT

d_call: -
j_call: TRBJ1-2
v_call: TRBV20-1
clone_size: medium-sized
cdr3_aa: CSAVTGYYGYTF
cdr3_nt: TGCAGTGCTGTTACAGGGTACTATGGCTACACCTTC

d_call: -
j_call: TRBJ2-1
v_call: TRBV3-1
clone_size: -
cdr3_aa: CASSQGNEQFF
cdr3_nt: TGTGCCAGCAGCCAAGGTAATGAGCAGTTCTTC

d_call: TRBD2
j_call: TRBJ2-2
v_call: TRBV20-1
clone_size: few
cdr3_aa: CSARTSGGSGTGELFF
cdr3_nt: TGCAGTGCAAGGACTAGCGGGGGGTCCGGGACCGGGGAGCTGTTTTTT

d_call: TRBD2
j_call: TRBJ2-2
v_call: TRBV7-2
clone_size: few
cdr3_aa: CASSLAGGGSGLTNTGELFF
cdr3_nt: TGTGCCAGCAGCTTAGCGGGAGGAGGTAGCGGGCTCACGAACACCGGGGAGCTGTTTTTT

d_call: TRBD1
j_call: TRBJ2-7
v_call: TRBV6-6
clone_size: many
cdr3_aa: CASSYPETGAYEQYF
cdr3_nt: TGTGCCAGCAGTTACCCTGAGACAGGGGCCTACGAGCAGTACTTC

d_call: -
j_call: TRBJ2-2
v_call: TRBV7-2
clone_size: many
cdr3_aa: CASRSRQMNTGELFF
cdr3_nt: TGTGCCAGCAGATCGAGACAGATGAACACCGGGGAGCTGTTTTTT

d_call: TRBD1
j_call: TRBJ1-2
v_call: TRBV7-9
clone_size: many
cdr3_aa: CASSDGQGADGYTF
cdr3_nt: TGTGCCAGCAGCGACGGACAGGGGGCTGATGGCTACACCTTC

d_call: TRBD1
j_call: TRBJ2-1
v_call: TRBV5-1
clone_size: many
cdr3_aa: CASRTGGNNEQFF
cdr3_nt: TGCGCCAGCAGGACAGGGGGGAACAATGAGCAGTTCTTC

d_call: TRBD2
j_call: TRBJ2-7
v_call: TRBV4-3
clone_size: -
cdr3_aa: CASSQASFRSGASYEQYF
cdr3_nt: TGCGCCAGCAGCCAAGCGAGTTTTAGGAGCGGGGCTTCCTACGAGCAGTACTTC

d_call: -
j_call: TRBJ1-4
v_call: TRBV5-1
clone_size: few
cdr3_aa: CASSLAGVNEKLFF
cdr3_nt: TGCGCCAGCAGCTTGGCCGGGGTTAATGAAAAACTGTTTTTT

d_call: -
j_call: TRBJ2-1
v_call: TRBV6-2/TRBV6-3
clone_size: few
cdr3_aa: CASSDPGTLSYNEQFF
cdr3_nt: TGTGCCAGCAGTGACCCCGGGACGCTCTCCTACAATGAGCAGTTCTTC

d_call: TRBD2
j_call: TRBJ2-3
v_call: TRBV7-2
clone_size: many
cdr3_aa: CASSSAPGLAGPSSTDTQYF
cdr3_nt: TGTGCCAGCAGCTCCGCTCCGGGACTAGCGGGGCCAAGTAGCACAGATACGCAGTATTTT

d_call: -
j_call: TRBJ2-2
v_call: TRBV14
clone_size: many
cdr3_aa: CASSRFYNLGNTGELFF
cdr3_nt: TGTGCCAGCAGCCGATTCTATAACCTTGGGAACACCGGGGAGCTGTTTTTT

d_call: -
j_call: TRBJ1-5
v_call: TRBV12-3/TRBV12-4
clone_size: -
cdr3_aa: CASSFGRNNQPQHF
cdr3_nt: TGTGCCAGCAGCTTCGGACGGAACAATCAGCCCCAGCATTTT

d_call: TRBD1
j_call: TRBJ1-2
v_call: TRBV12-3/TRBV12-4
clone_size: many
cdr3_aa: CASSGTADNYGYTF
cdr3_nt: TGTGCCAGCAGCGGGACAGCCGATAACTATGGCTACACCTTC

d_call: TRBD2
j_call: TRBJ2-1
v_call: TRBV7-6
clone_size: -
cdr3_aa: CASSPRLAGGPCEQFF
cdr3_nt: TGTGCCAGCAGCCCCCGACTAGCGGGGGGGCCTTGTGAGCAGTTCTTC

d_call: -
j_call: TRBJ2-5
v_call: TRBV7-6
clone_size: many
cdr3_aa: CASSLFSGPLRETQYF
cdr3_nt: TGTGCCAGCAGCTTATTCTCAGGACCCCTTAGGGAGACCCAGTACTTC

d_call: -
j_call: TRBJ2-2
v_call: TRBV7-3
clone_size: many
cdr3_aa: CASSSRGARELFF
cdr3_nt: TGTGCCAGCAGCTCGAGGGGGGCGAGGGAGCTGTTTTTT

d_call: -
j_call: TRBJ2-1
v_call: TRBV5-4
clone_size: many
cdr3_aa: CASSLALSGPYNEQFF
cdr3_nt: TGTGCCAGCAGCTTGGCCTTGAGCGGTCCCTACAATGAGCAGTTCTTC

d_call: -
j_call: TRBJ2-3
v_call: TRBV5-8
clone_size: many
cdr3_aa: CASSKRGREFFTDTQYF
cdr3_nt: TGTGCCAGCAGCAAGCGAGGACGGGAGTTTTTCACAGATACGCAGTATTTT

d_call: TRBD1
j_call: TRBJ1-1
v_call: TRBV27
clone_size: few
cdr3_aa: CASSLTGGLIAFF
cdr3_nt: TGTGCCAGCAGTTTAACAGGGGGCCTCATCGCTTTCTTT

d_call: -
j_call: TRBJ2-7
v_call: TRBV5-1
clone_size: -
cdr3_aa: CASSPAVLSENEQYF
cdr3_nt: TGCGCCAGCAGCCCTGCGGTTCTCTCGGAGAACGAGCAGTACTTC

d_call: -
j_call: TRBJ1-1
v_call: TRBV6-6
clone_size: many
cdr3_aa: CASSYSIAGPRAFF
cdr3_nt: TGTGCCAGCAGTTACTCGATTGCAGGGCCGAGAGCTTTCTTT

d_call: -
j_call: TRBJ1-1
v_call: TRBV6-5
clone_size: few
cdr3_aa: CASSYSNWGYSEAFF
cdr3_nt: TGTGCCAGCAGTTACTCGAATTGGGGGTACAGTGAAGCTTTCTTT

d_call: -
j_call: TRBJ1-2
v_call: TRBV5-1
clone_size: -
cdr3_aa: CASSLEGTPYGYTF
cdr3_nt: TGCGCCAGCAGCTTGGAAGGGACACCCTATGGCTACACCTTC

d_call: -
j_call: TRBJ2-3
v_call: TRBV10-3
clone_size: -
cdr3_aa: CAISEPRGGVGGTDTQYF
cdr3_nt: TGTGCCATCAGTGAGCCCCGAGGTGGCGTGGGGGGCACAGATACGCAGTATTTT

d_call: TRBD2
j_call: TRBJ2-1
v_call: TRBV7-2
clone_size: -
cdr3_aa: CASSLSGGTSNEQFF
cdr3_nt: TGTGCCAGCAGCTTAAGCGGGGGGACCTCCAATGAGCAGTTCTTC

d_call: -
j_call: TRBJ2-7
v_call: TRBV4-1
clone_size: many
cdr3_aa: CASSQPLGGAPYEQYF
cdr3_nt: TGCGCCAGCAGCCAACCGTTGGGGGGAGCGCCCTACGAGCAGTACTTC

d_call: -
j_call: TRBJ2-1
v_call: TRBV7-2
clone_size: many
cdr3_aa: CASSFTGTAHEQFF
cdr3_nt: TGTGCCAGCAGCTTCACCGGGACGGCCCATGAGCAGTTCTTC